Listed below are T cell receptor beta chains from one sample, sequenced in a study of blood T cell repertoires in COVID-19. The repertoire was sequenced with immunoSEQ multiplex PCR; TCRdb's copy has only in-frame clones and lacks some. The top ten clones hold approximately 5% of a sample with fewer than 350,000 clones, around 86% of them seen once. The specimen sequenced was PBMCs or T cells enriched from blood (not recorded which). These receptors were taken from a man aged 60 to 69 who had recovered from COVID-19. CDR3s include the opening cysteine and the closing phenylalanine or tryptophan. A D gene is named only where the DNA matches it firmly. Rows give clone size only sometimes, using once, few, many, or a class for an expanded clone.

CASSHPGQGAPYEQYF	TGTGCCAGCAGCCACCCGGGACAGGGGGCCCCCTACGAGCAGTACTTC	NA	TRBD1	TRBV4-2	TRBJ2-7
CASSQGYLAEDSYTF	TGCGCCAGCAGCCAAGGGTATCTTGCAGAAGACAGCTACACCTTC	NA	NA	TRBV4-3	TRBJ1-2
CASSTGTGTANEKLFF	TGTGCCAGTAGTACCGGGACAGGGACGGCTAATGAAAAACTGTTTTTT	NA	TRBD1	TRBV19	TRBJ1-4
CASSSPVGVLYGYTF	TGTGCCAGCAGTTCGCCCGTAGGGGTCCTCTATGGCTACACCTTC	few	NA	TRBV28	TRBJ1-2
CASRSGVNTEAFF	TGTGCCAGCAGGTCAGGGGTGAACACTGAAGCTTTCTTT	NA	NA	TRBV6-4	TRBJ1-1
CASSAGPSRPPQHF	TGTGCCAGTAGTGCGGGGCCCTCCCGACCCCCCCAGCATTTT	NA	NA	TRBV19	TRBJ1-5
CASSLGQGRNTIYF	TGTGCCAGCAGCCTGGGACAGGGACGAAACACCATATATTTT	NA	TRBD1	TRBV7-8	TRBJ1-3
CASSRNREETQYF	TGTGCCAGCAGCCGGAACAGAGAAGAGACCCAGTACTTC	NA	NA	TRBV7-3	TRBJ2-5
CASSSGRAYNEQFF	TGTGCCAGCAGTAGCGGGAGGGCTTACAATGAGCAGTTCTTC	NA	TRBD2	TRBV6-5	TRBJ2-1
CATGTSGRTKTDTQYF	TGTGCCACCGGGACTAGCGGGAGGACCAAAACAGATACGCAGTATTTT	NA	TRBD2	TRBV10-3	TRBJ2-3
CASSDPRGPNTGELFF	TGCGCCAGCAGTGACCCCAGGGGGCCCAACACCGGGGAGCTGTTTTTT	NA	TRBD1	TRBV10-1	TRBJ2-2
CASSVLEVIGEKLFF	TGTGCCAGCAGCGTCCTCGAGGTGATCGGTGAAAAACTGTTTTTT	NA	NA	TRBV28	TRBJ1-4
CASSSTVYDTQYF	TGTGCCAGCAGCTCAACGGTCTACGATACGCAGTATTTT	NA	NA	TRBV7-9	TRBJ2-3
CASSSRDRGRKGTEAFF	TGTGCCAGCAGTTCCCGGGACAGGGGGCGGAAGGGCACTGAAGCTTTCTTT	NA	TRBD1	TRBV28	TRBJ1-1
CASSLRPLQGYNEQFF	TGCGCCAGCAGCTTACGCCCACTACAGGGTTACAATGAGCAGTTCTTC	NA	NA	TRBV5-1	TRBJ2-1
CASSQQGASKADTQYF	TGTGCCAGCAGCCAACAGGGGGCGAGTAAAGCAGATACGCAGTATTTT	few	TRBD1	TRBV14	TRBJ2-3
CASSLGLATGGDEQFF	TGTGCCAGCAGCTTAGGACTAGCGACCGGGGGCGATGAGCAGTTCTTC	once	TRBD2	TRBV11-2	TRBJ2-1
CASSQTRQVLYGYTF	TGCGCCAGCAGCCAAACCCGACAGGTCCTCTATGGCTACACCTTC	NA	NA	TRBV4-3	TRBJ1-2
CASSLGAGAGVEETQYF	TGTGCCAGCAGCTTAGGGGCCGGAGCGGGAGTGGAGGAGACCCAGTACTTC	NA	TRBD2	TRBV7-2	TRBJ2-5
CASSQGQANTEAFF	TGTGCCAGCAGCCAGGGACAGGCCAACACTGAAGCTTTCTTT	NA	TRBD1	TRBV4-2	TRBJ1-1
CASSGTSGRDTQYF	TGTGCCAGCAGCGGGACTAGCGGGAGGGATACGCAGTATTTT	NA	TRBD2	TRBV2	TRBJ2-3
CATSDYGTELFF	TGTGCCACCAGTGACTACGGGACAGAACTGTTTTTT	NA	TRBD1	TRBV24-1	TRBJ1-4
CASSPGTSGAKNIQYF	TGCGCCAGCAGCCCAGGGACTAGCGGGGCCAAAAACATTCAGTACTTC	NA	TRBD2	TRBV5-1	TRBJ2-4